The rows below give T cell receptor beta chains drawn from one sample of a study of patients and donors after allogeneic stem cell transplantation. One entry per CDR3 protein, called by TCRdb with MiXCR from the RT-PCR reads. Among about a million distinct CDR3 sequences listed, roughly 18% were seen once. The sequenced material came from blood, either unsorted or a sorted T cell fraction (not recorded which). The receptor source for this set is a human donor who was either an allogeneic HSCT recipient or a stem cell or donor lymphocyte infusion donor (not recorded which). It is not recorded whose cells these are; they may come from a transplant donor. The CDR3 runs from the conserved cysteine through the conserved F or W. A D gene is named only where the DNA matches it firmly. The size field is filled for only some rows; it gives once, few, many or a size class.

clone_size d_call j_call v_call cdr3_aa cdr3_nt
- - TRBJ1-1 TRBV30 CAWSGGRGDEAFF TGTGCCTGGAGTGGGGGTCGGGGGGACGAAGCTTTCTTT
- - TRBJ1-1 TRBV5-5 CASSSRITTVNTEAFF TGTGCCAGCAGCTCCCGAATAACGACGGTGAACACTGAAGCTTTCTTT
- - TRBJ2-1 TRBV6-2/TRBV6-3 CASKAGGLETEQFF TGTGCCAGCAAAGCTGGTGGACTCGAAACTGAGCAGTTCTTC
- - TRBJ1-2 TRBV12-3/TRBV12-4 CASSSVSIGGGYTF TGTGCCAGCAGCTCCGTGTCGATTGGGGGTGGCTACACCTTC
- - TRBJ2-3 TRBV5-6 CASSLEVKGASTDTQYF TGTGCCAGCAGCTTGGAGGTTAAAGGGGCTAGCACAGATACGCAGTATTTT
many - TRBJ2-2 TRBV12-3/TRBV12-4 CASSFWIGYTGELFF TGTGCCAGCAGTTTTTGGATTGGATACACCGGGGAGCTGTTTTTT
once - TRBJ1-2 TRBV20-1 CSAREGLQIYGYTF TGCAGTGCTAGAGAGGGGCTCCAAATTTATGGCTACACCTTC
few - TRBJ1-3 TRBV24-1 CATAGGAGNTIYF TGTGCCACCGCCGGGGGGGCTGGAAACACCATATATTTT
- TRBD2 TRBJ2-5 TRBV9 CASSLLGLAGVSPKTQYF TGTGCCAGCAGCTTGCTAGGACTAGCGGGAGTCAGCCCAAAGACCCAGTACTTC
- TRBD2 TRBJ2-3 TRBV7-3 CASSRRSGGRTDTQYF TGTGCCAGCAGCCGACGGAGCGGGGGGCGCACAGATACGCAGTATTTT
- - TRBJ1-2 TRBV9 CASSVDPLTNYGYTF TGTGCCAGCAGCGTCGACCCCTTAACCAACTATGGCTACACCTTC
few TRBD1 TRBJ1-2 TRBV5-1 CASSLGGQGRSGYTF TGCGCCAGCAGCTTGGGGGGACAGGGAAGGAGTGGCTACACCTTC
few - TRBJ1-2 TRBV6-2/TRBV6-3 CASSYQDRIPYGYTF TGTGCCAGCAGTTACCAGGACAGAATCCCCTATGGCTACACCTTC
few TRBD2 TRBJ2-5 TRBV11-2 CASFPVGGRSSQETQYF TGTGCCAGCTTCCCAGTGGGAGGGAGGAGTTCACAAGAGACCCAGTACTTC
few TRBD1 TRBJ2-4 TRBV5-1 CASSLEVTGNIQYF TGCGCCAGCAGCTTAGAGGTGACAGGGAACATTCAGTACTTC
- - TRBJ2-7 TRBV5-1 CASSPGPWQGGYEQYF TGCGCCAGCAGCCCCGGCCCTTGGCAGGGTGGCTACGAGCAGTACTTC
- - TRBJ2-7 TRBV27 CASSLSKGTFGEQYF TGTGCCAGCAGTTTATCGAAGGGCACCTTCGGCGAGCAGTACTTC
- TRBD1 TRBJ1-6 TRBV5-1 CASNDREGSPLHF TGCGCCAGCAATGACAGGGAAGGATCACCCCTCCACTTT
few TRBD2 TRBJ2-5 TRBV28 CASTRGPGGETQYF TGTGCCAGCACCAGGGGCCCGGGAGGGGAGACCCAGTACTTC
few TRBD1 TRBJ1-1 TRBV3-1 CASSLRTGGPNTEAFF TGTGCCAGCAGCCTTCGGACAGGGGGGCCGAACACTGAAGCTTTCTTT
many - TRBJ2-5 TRBV12-3/TRBV12-4 CASSSQDERETQYF TGTGCCAGCAGTTCCCAGGACGAGAGAGAGACCCAGTACTTC
few - TRBJ1-5 TRBV20-1 CSARVAGGVPDNQPQHF TGCAGTGCTAGGGTGGCAGGTGGGGTGCCCGACAATCAGCCCCAGCATTTT
many - TRBJ1-5 TRBV12-3/TRBV12-4 CASSLNPLHLNQPQHF TGTGCCAGCAGTTTGAATCCCCTGCACCTTAATCAGCCCCAGCATTTT
few - TRBJ2-3 TRBV20-1 CSAKVLVSLSPDTQYF TGCAGTGCGAAGGTACTAGTCAGCCTGAGCCCAGATACGCAGTATTTT
few - TRBJ2-7 TRBV7-2 CASSLTGRAAYEQYF TGTGCCAGCAGCTTGACAGGTCGGGCGGCATACGAGCAGTACTTC
- TRBD1 TRBJ1-2 TRBV28 CASSPGTVQYYGYTF TGTGCCAGCAGTCCTGGGACAGTTCAGTACTATGGCTACACCTTC
many - TRBJ2-1 TRBV12-3/TRBV12-4 CASTPGPTRYNEQFF TGTGCCAGCACTCCGGGACCCACTCGCTACAATGAGCAGTTCTTC
- TRBD1 TRBJ2-5 TRBV20-1 CSADGDRGRGETQYF TGCAGTGCTGACGGAGACAGGGGGAGGGGAGAGACCCAGTACTTC
- - TRBJ1-6 TRBV25-1 CASGLGGRGSPLHF TGTGCCAGCGGGTTAGGGGGAAGGGGTTCACCCCTCCACTTT